The text below deals with one T cell receptor (beta chain). Its target is unknown. The study ran its PCR with 60 Vbeta and 13 Jbeta primers. The data were produced by immunoSEQ multiplex PCR, yet TCRdb's version contains in-frame clones alone and is incomplete. The profile covers approximately 200,000 clones, with around four fifths appearing a single time and approximately 6.5% taken by the ten largest. The V end lost 5 bases, the J end lost 6 bases, and 13 bases lay between the germline ends. CDR1 MNHEY and CDR2 SVGAGI come from the germline V gene. This CDR3 contains 13 residues. The data were taken from a study of cytomegalovirus exposure and HLA in healthy donors. Overall study findings and caveats: TCR beta V segments were, for the most part, productive about 87% or about 30% of the time in an earlier analysis.

Each donor was nominally healthy when sampled (though unrecorded immune exposures were likely). Input material: PBMCs. The rearrangement links TRBV6-5 to TRBJ1-2; a weak D match, TRBD1 (6 bases). The sequence derives from a woman aged 45-60 years in good health and CMV-seropositive. This CDR3 reads CASSRSDRDGYTF. DNA for the CDR3: TGTGCCAGCAGTCGATCGGACAGAGATGGCTACACCTTC.